Listed below are T cell receptor beta chains from one sample, sequenced in a study of T cell responses to AZD1222 COVID-19 vaccine. Only in-frame clones appear in the TCRdb table, and some are missing; sequencing was by immunoSEQ multiplex PCR. The sample includes some 130,000 clones, roughly 90% of them seen just once. The input for sequencing was peripheral blood, taken on day 0 of AZD1222 vaccination. Receptors originate from an adult in good health. Each CDR3 is given with its conserved first and last residue. The order of the fields is J gene, V gene, CDR3 protein.

j_gene: TRBJ2-3
v_gene: TRBV18
CDR3aa: CASSPLSGGPLDTQYF

j_gene: TRBJ2-1
v_gene: TRBV14
CDR3aa: CASSQDVVGAYNEQFF

j_gene: TRBJ1-5
v_gene: TRBV2
CDR3aa: CASSEWRISNQPQHF

j_gene: TRBJ2-1
v_gene: TRBV5-6
CDR3aa: CASSLDWTSYNEQFF

j_gene: TRBJ2-1
v_gene: TRBV28
CDR3aa: CASSSTTSGGYLEQFF

j_gene: TRBJ2-2
v_gene: TRBV10-3
CDR3aa: CAISELQGGTGELFF

j_gene: TRBJ2-7
v_gene: TRBV21-1
CDR3aa: CASSPWSRTGASYEQYF

j_gene: TRBJ2-7
v_gene: TRBV2
CDR3aa: CASGSTYEQYF

j_gene: TRBJ2-5
v_gene: TRBV6-5
CDR3aa: CASSSKETQYF

j_gene: TRBJ2-5
v_gene: TRBV6-1
CDR3aa: CASSSLGGETQYF

j_gene: TRBJ2-5
v_gene: TRBV5-1
CDR3aa: CASSLGGGETQYF

j_gene: TRBJ1-1
v_gene: TRBV11-2
CDR3aa: CASSSYRGGTEAFF

j_gene: TRBJ2-2
v_gene: TRBV30
CDR3aa: CAWSNGLGNTGELFF

j_gene: TRBJ1-2
v_gene: TRBV5-1
CDR3aa: CASSWTGPNYGYTF

j_gene: TRBJ2-1
v_gene: TRBV5-1
CDR3aa: CASSLDWGNEQFF

j_gene: TRBJ2-1
v_gene: TRBV28
CDR3aa: CASSLWSWTSGYNEQFF

j_gene: TRBJ1-5
v_gene: TRBV28
CDR3aa: CASSPRWRTGNQPQHF

j_gene: TRBJ2-2
v_gene: TRBV11-2
CDR3aa: CAVGTPNTGELFF

j_gene: TRBJ2-7
v_gene: TRBV28
CDR3aa: CASSSHQGLVEQYF

j_gene: TRBJ2-1
v_gene: TRBV7-9
CDR3aa: CASSLKLRLAGPYNEQFF

j_gene: TRBJ1-1
v_gene: TRBV10-2
CDR3aa: CASSESGRPEAFF

j_gene: TRBJ1-2
v_gene: TRBV28
CDR3aa: CASRLAGTGYYGYTF

j_gene: TRBJ2-5
v_gene: TRBV9
CDR3aa: CASISGRQGFEETQYF

j_gene: TRBJ1-3
v_gene: TRBV10-2
CDR3aa: CASLPGQGWGNTIYF

j_gene: TRBJ1-5
v_gene: TRBV5-8
CDR3aa: CASSTGTDYSNQPQHF

j_gene: TRBJ1-2
v_gene: TRBV19
CDR3aa: CASSMSGGANYGYTF

j_gene: TRBJ1-6
v_gene: TRBV6-5
CDR3aa: CASSYTGTAYNSPLHF

j_gene: TRBJ2-7
v_gene: TRBV5-1
CDR3aa: CASSLAVRKGDEQYF

j_gene: TRBJ1-2
v_gene: TRBV30
CDR3aa: CARLPADQIYHNYGYTF

j_gene: TRBJ2-5
v_gene: TRBV5-4
CDR3aa: CASSLPSGIGETQYF

j_gene: TRBJ1-1
v_gene: TRBV28
CDR3aa: CASSSPGQGRAEAFF

j_gene: TRBJ2-1
v_gene: TRBV5-4
CDR3aa: CASSLIHGGSNNEQFF

j_gene: TRBJ2-4
v_gene: TRBV7-2
CDR3aa: CASSLVASVAKNIQYF

j_gene: TRBJ2-1
v_gene: TRBV7-7
CDR3aa: CASSLDPSGGEQFF

j_gene: TRBJ1-6
v_gene: TRBV9
CDR3aa: CASSRDSQLNSPLHF

j_gene: TRBJ1-1
v_gene: TRBV5-1
CDR3aa: CASSFGLGTNTEAFF

j_gene: TRBJ1-2
v_gene: TRBV6-6
CDR3aa: CASRTNRDASNYGYTF